One and the same sample provided the 11 T cell receptor beta chains below, sequenced in a study of T-cell memory formation after mild COVID-19. In TCRdb, the 5' RACE reads were re-called with MiXCR into one record per CDR3 protein. The sample contains a few hundred thousand distinct CDR3 sequences, 20% of which appear only once. The sample was PBMCs or a T cell subset sorted from them (not recorded which). The receptors come from a man younger than 35 who had mild COVID-19 (a few samples of this study predate the infection). Cell type and time point are not known.

This clonotype has just one count. The rearrangement uses TRBV2 and TRBJ2-7, with TRBD1 as a possible D gene (6 bases). Germline values: CDR1 SNHLY, CDR2 FYNNEI. Deletions cut 8 bases from V and 1 base from J, with 27 bases between. The CDR3 loop spans 18 amino acids. In nucleotides, the CDR3 is TGTGCCAGCCAGGGTTACAGGGTGGACAGTGAGGTTTCCTACGAGCAGTACTTC. Translated, it gives CASQGYRVDSEVSYEQYF.

This clonotype was observed a handful of times. The chain combines TRBV4-3 with TRBJ2-2; 7 bases agree with TRBD1. Unmatched junction bases numbered 5, after V lost 0 bases and J lost 1 base. Germline V gene data show CDR1 as LGHNA and CDR2 as YSLEER. This CDR3 comprises 17 residues. The CDR3: CASSQESRTGNTGELFF. The CDR3 region has the DNA TGCGCCAGCAGCCAAGAATCACGGACAGGGAACACCGGGGAGCTGTTTTTT.

The chain carries TRBV20-1 and TRBJ2-7; D is possibly TRBD1 (5 bases). The CDR3 loop spans 15 amino acids. The V end was cut by 3 bases, the J end by 4 bases, with 19 bases between. CDR1 is DFQATT and CDR2 is SNEGSKA in the germline V gene (reference sequence). CDR3 sequence (DNA): TGCAGTGCTAGGGGGCTCGGCCAGAGCAGTTACGAGCAGTACTTC. Amino acids: CSARGLGQSSYEQYF.

The chain recombines TRBV23-1 with TRBJ1-2; unclear D gene. TRBV23-1 is treated as an ORF (open reading frame) with a function not yet certain. The V and J ends lost 1 base and 6 bases respectively, with 12 bases between them. This CDR3 contains 14 residues. The CDR3 loop reads CASSQFPPADGYTF. CDR3 DNA sequence: TGCGCCAGCAGTCAATTTCCCCCCGCGGATGGCTACACCTTC.

This clonotype was detected only a few times. The J gene is TRBJ2-3, the V gene TRBV7-2; D remains ambiguous. Trimming left V 3 bases short and J 0 bases short, with 10 bases between. The CDR3 consists of 15 residues. Germline V gene lookup returns CDR1 SGHTA and CDR2 FQGNSA. The chain's CDR3 is CASSFGWLSTDTQYF. Here the CDR3 DNA reads TGTGCCAGCAGCTTTGGTTGGCTGAGCACAGATACGCAGTATTTT. Complete variable domain (other parts from reference TRBV7-2 and TRBJ2-3): GAGVSQSPSNKVTEKGKDVELRCDPISGHTALYWYRQSLGQGLEFLIYFQGNSAPDKSGLPSDRFSAERTGGSVSTLTIQRTQQEDSAVYLCASSFGWLSTDTQYFGPGTRLTVL.

This clonotype was recorded at least ten times. The chain combines TRBV7-3 with TRBJ1-6, with D maybe TRBD1 (5 bases). The germline gives CDR1 SGHTA, CDR2 FQGTGA. The CDR3 is 13 residues long. V was trimmed by 5 bases and J by 7 bases, leaving 9 bases between them. The CDR3 nucleotides are TGTGCCAGCAGCCCCGGGGGGAATTCACCCCTCCACTTT. It yields the protein CASSPGGNSPLHF.

The gene calls are TRBV20-1 and TRBJ1-5; TRBD1 agrees at 10 bases. Germline V gene data show CDR1 as DFQATT and CDR2 as SNEGSKA (reference sequence). V was clipped by 5 bases and J by 7 bases; unmatched bases: 5. The CDR3 has 13 residues. The DNA of the CDR3 is TGCAGTGCTGGGACAGGGGTTTACCAGCCCCAGCATTTT. It codes for CSAGTGVYQPQHF.

The sample holds many counts of this clonotype. This chain links TRBV4-3 with TRBJ2-7; 7 bases line up with TRBD2. CDR1 LGHNA and CDR2 YSLEER come from the germline V gene. J was trimmed by 3 bases and V by 1 base; bases with no gene match: 3. CDR3 length: 14 residues. This CDR3 reads CASSQGGGDYEQYF. In nucleotides, the CDR3 is TGCGCCAGCAGCCAAGGGGGAGGGGACTACGAGCAGTACTTC.

The chain combines TRBV6-2 or TRBV6-3 with TRBJ2-7; 7 nucleotides match TRBD1. Trimming took 6 bases from V and 2 from J; bases not matched to a gene: 10. In germline, CDR1 is MNHEY, CDR2 SVGEGT. The CDR3 spans 15 residues. The CDR3 is CASRIRTGLTYEQYF. The DNA for the CDR3 is TGTGCCAGCAGAATACGGACAGGATTAACCTACGAGCAGTACTTC.

This chain uses TRBV7-2 with TRBJ2-1; D is perhaps TRBD2 (7 bases). The CDR3 spans 14 residues. Trimming took off 4 bases at V and 9 bases at J, with 16 bases between the two ends. Germline assignment: CDR1 SGHTA and CDR2 FQGNSA. CDR3 DNA: TGTGCCAGCAGCTCAATCACAGGGAGGGCTGAGCAGTTCTTC. Encoded protein: CASSSITGRAEQFF. Supplemented by reference TRBV7-2 and TRBJ2-1, the full variable domain reads GAGVSQSPSNKVTEKGKDVELRCDPISGHTALYWYRQSLGQGLEFLIYFQGNSAPDKSGLPSDRFSAERTGGSVSTLTIQRTQQEDSAVYLCASSSITGRAEQFFGPGTRLTVL.

The V call is TRBV3-1, the J call TRBJ2-7; D not resolved. The germline gives CDR1 LGHDT, CDR2 YNNKEL (reference sequence). Trimming cost V 4 bases and J 9 bases, with 16 bases left between them. The CDR3 has 13 residues. The CDR3 nucleotides read TGTGCCAGCAGCCCGACGAGCTCTACGACGCAGTACTTC. Translating it yields CASSPTSSTTQYF.